This T cell receptor (beta chain) was sequenced in a study of T-cell reconstitution after alpha-beta-depleted transplantation in children. From germline, CDR1 is MRHNA and CDR2 SNTAGT. This CDR3 has 13 residues. V lost 3 bases and J 5 bases, leaving 10 bases between the germline ends. Preparation of the TCRbeta library used unique molecular identifiers. Via MiXCR, TCRdb re-called the PCR reads, giving one row per CDR3 protein. The top ten hold less than 6.5% of the sample, which has about half a million distinct CDR3 sequences, about 12% seen once. This clonotype was seen repeatedly, ten times or more.

Sequenced material: PBMCs from the stem cell graft donor, taken from the stem cell graft. This receptor was identified in a human donor who donated a stem cell graft to a child with combined immunodeficiency. The chain uses TRBV6-4 and TRBJ1-1; D might be TRBD1 (5 bases). CDR3 protein: CASSETERTEAFF. The CDR3 DNA follows: TGTGCCAGCAGTGAGACAGAGAGGACTGAAGCTTTCTTT.